The clone carrying this TCR beta chain was counted only a few times. This record belongs to a study of blood T cell repertoires in COVID-19. Libraries were prepared by immunoSEQ multiplex PCR; TCRdb keeps only in-frame clonotypes and omits some of them. The sample has hundreds of thousands of clones, about 89% seen once. The CDR3 extends over 14 amino acids. V lost 5 bases and J lost 8, with 18 bases in between. Germline V gene data show CDR1 as SGHAT and CDR2 as FQNNGV. This receptor was obtained from a woman aged 45 to 65 who had recovered from COVID-19. The chain has TRBV11-2 and TRBJ1-2; D possibly corresponds to TRBD1 (6 bases). Sample: peripheral blood. The CDR3 nucleotides read TGTGCCAGCAGCCTAAATACAGGGAGTGGCGGCTACACCTTC. Translated, it gives CASSLNTGSGGYTF.